This TCR beta chain stems from a study of blood T cell repertoires in COVID-19. Trimming took 1 base from V and 6 from J, leaving 4 bases between them. The CDR3 spans 11 residues. The germline V gene has CDR1 SGHDN and CDR2 FVKESK. Clones were read by immunoSEQ multiplex PCR, and TCRdb kept only the in-frame ones, dropping some. The repertoire holds about 370,000 clones, with 89% as singletons. The source material was peripheral blood. The sequence came from a woman in her twenties or thirties with COVID-19, enrolled during active disease. The chain is built from TRBV14 and TRBJ2-7, with D unclear. CDR3 protein: CASSQALEQYF. In DNA, the CDR3 is TGTGCCAGCAGCCAAGCCCTCGAGCAGTACTTC.